The entry below gives a single TCR beta chain sequence along with its context. The data belong to a study of blood T cell repertoires in COVID-19. Study-level background: Whether acute or convalescent, the COVID-19 samples came from the United States, Italy and Spain. The cDNA or gDNA used as material had been derived from T cells, B-cell-depleted T cells, or PBMCs.

Methods used by the authors: The assay estimated nucleated cells by amplifying reference gene primers. TCRdb's table, derived via immunoSEQ multiplex PCR, lists solely in-frame clones and lacks some. The V and J calls and clone size come from that table; D and trimming were worked out from the DNA. The profile shows 70,000 or so clones, around nine tenths of them singletons. The germline V and J ends were trimmed by 2 bases and 8 bases, with 10 bases remaining between them. Germline V gene data show CDR1 as SGHDT and CDR2 as YYEEEE. The CDR3 is 13 residues long. This TCR was sampled from a woman younger than 35 with acute or convalescent COVID-19. The chain recombines TRBV5-6 with TRBJ1-4, with D unclear. Sequencing was done on a sample of peripheral blood. The CDR3 loop reads CASSLGSGEKLFF. Here the CDR3 DNA reads TGTGCCAGCAGCTTAGGATCGGGGGAAAAACTGTTTTTT.